These T cell receptor beta chains were read from a single sample in a study of blood T cell repertoires in COVID-19. Sequencing used immunoSEQ multiplex PCR; TCRdb keeps in-frame clones, though not all of them. The table has more than 65,000 clones, about four fifths seen once. Sequencing used peripheral blood. The source is a woman between 65 and 79 years old with acute or convalescent COVID-19. Each CDR3 is given with its conserved first and last residue. The order of the fields is clone size, D gene, V gene, J gene, CDR3 protein, CDR3 DNA. D genes are given only for firm matches. The listing skips clone size in some rows; elsewhere it reads once, few, many or a size class.

clone size: .; D gene: .; V gene: TRBV27; J gene: TRBJ2-3; CDR3 protein: CASGSASTDTQYF; CDR3 DNA: TGTGCCTCGGGTTCCGCTAGCACAGATACGCAGTATTTT
clone size: .; D gene: .; V gene: TRBV10-3; J gene: TRBJ2-7; CDR3 protein: CAISESAVLTYEQYF; CDR3 DNA: TGTGCCATCAGTGAGTCGGCAGTGCTTACCTACGAGCAGTACTTC
clone size: .; D gene: TRBD2; V gene: TRBV7-9; J gene: TRBJ2-5; CDR3 protein: CASRTSGSETQYF; CDR3 DNA: TGTGCCAGCCGGACTAGCGGGAGCGAGACCCAGTACTTC
clone size: once; D gene: .; V gene: TRBV19; J gene: TRBJ1-5; CDR3 protein: CASRPGPFSRTSNQPQHF; CDR3 DNA: TGTGCCAGTCGTCCAGGGCCCTTCTCACGAACTAGCAATCAGCCCCAGCATTTT
clone size: once; D gene: TRBD2; V gene: TRBV10-3; J gene: TRBJ2-2; CDR3 protein: CAISELAGGPGELFF; CDR3 DNA: TGTGCCATCAGTGAACTAGCGGGAGGGCCCGGGGAGCTGTTTTTT
clone size: .; D gene: .; V gene: TRBV15; J gene: TRBJ1-1; CDR3 protein: CATKIERGTEAFF; CDR3 DNA: TGTGCCACCAAGATAGAAAGGGGCACTGAAGCTTTCTTT
clone size: .; D gene: TRBD2; V gene: TRBV10-1; J gene: TRBJ2-1; CDR3 protein: CASSEASGQRYNEQFF; CDR3 DNA: TGCGCCAGCAGTGAGGCTAGCGGACAACGATACAATGAGCAGTTCTTC
clone size: .; D gene: .; V gene: TRBV12-5; J gene: TRBJ2-3; CDR3 protein: CASGLEGYTQYF; CDR3 DNA: TGTGCTAGTGGTTTGGAGGGGTATACGCAGTATTTT
clone size: .; D gene: .; V gene: TRBV7-9; J gene: TRBJ1-2; CDR3 protein: CASSRGEAGNYGYTF; CDR3 DNA: TGTGCCAGCAGCCGTGGCGAGGCAGGGAACTATGGCTACACCTTC
clone size: .; D gene: .; V gene: TRBV5-1; J gene: TRBJ1-2; CDR3 protein: CASSQVGINYGYTF; CDR3 DNA: TGCGCCAGCAGCCAGGTGGGCATAAACTATGGCTACACCTTC
clone size: .; D gene: TRBD2; V gene: TRBV25-1; J gene: TRBJ2-7; CDR3 protein: CASSEVAGSYEQYF; CDR3 DNA: TGTGCCAGCAGTGAAGTAGCGGGCTCCTACGAGCAGTACTTC
clone size: .; D gene: TRBD1; V gene: TRBV28; J gene: TRBJ1-2; CDR3 protein: CASSLSYGQGQYGYTF; CDR3 DNA: TGTGCCAGCAGTTTATCGTACGGACAGGGCCAATATGGCTACACCTTC
clone size: few; D gene: .; V gene: TRBV6-5; J gene: TRBJ2-7; CDR3 protein: CASSYFHGGDYEQYF; CDR3 DNA: TGTGCCAGCAGTTACTTCCACGGAGGAGACTACGAGCAGTACTTC
clone size: .; D gene: .; V gene: TRBV7-9; J gene: TRBJ1-4; CDR3 protein: CASSLDLTASEKLFF; CDR3 DNA: TGTGCCAGCAGCTTAGACTTGACAGCTAGTGAAAAACTGTTTTTT
clone size: .; D gene: TRBD1; V gene: TRBV5-1; J gene: TRBJ1-4; CDR3 protein: CASSGPGTGEEKLFF; CDR3 DNA: TGCGCCAGCAGCGGACCCGGGACAGGGGAGGAAAAACTGTTTTTT
clone size: .; D gene: .; V gene: TRBV9; J gene: TRBJ1-1; CDR3 protein: CASSVYMNTEAFF; CDR3 DNA: TGTGCCAGCAGCGTATACATGAACACTGAAGCTTTCTTT
clone size: .; D gene: TRBD1; V gene: TRBV19; J gene: TRBJ2-1; CDR3 protein: CASSVGGLGNEQFF; CDR3 DNA: TGTGCCAGTAGTGTAGGGGGCTTGGGGAATGAGCAGTTCTTC
clone size: .; D gene: .; V gene: TRBV4-2; J gene: TRBJ2-7; CDR3 protein: CASSQDLAREQYF; CDR3 DNA: TGTGCCAGCAGCCAAGATTTAGCTCGCGAGCAGTACTTC
clone size: .; D gene: TRBD2; V gene: TRBV24-1; J gene: TRBJ2-1; CDR3 protein: CATAGVPYNEQFF; CDR3 DNA: TGTGCCACCGCGGGAGTCCCCTACAATGAGCAGTTCTTC
clone size: .; D gene: .; V gene: TRBV30; J gene: TRBJ1-2; CDR3 protein: CAWSSGSGYTF; CDR3 DNA: TGTGCCTGGAGCTCGGGGTCTGGCTACACCTTC
clone size: .; D gene: .; V gene: TRBV19; J gene: TRBJ1-1; CDR3 protein: CASRIGGGGTEAFF; CDR3 DNA: TGTGCCAGTAGGATTGGGGGCGGTGGTACTGAAGCTTTCTTT
clone size: .; D gene: .; V gene: TRBV7-2; J gene: TRBJ1-2; CDR3 protein: CASSLELTSGDGYTF; CDR3 DNA: TGTGCCAGCAGCTTGGAACTCACGTCAGGGGATGGCTACACCTTC
clone size: few; D gene: .; V gene: TRBV11-3; J gene: TRBJ2-7; CDR3 protein: CASSFGQSEQYF; CDR3 DNA: TGTGCCAGCAGCTTCGGACAGAGCGAGCAGTACTTC
clone size: once; D gene: .; V gene: TRBV5-1; J gene: TRBJ1-5; CDR3 protein: CASSLARNQPQHF; CDR3 DNA: TGCGCCAGCAGCTTGGCCAGGAATCAGCCCCAGCATTTT
clone size: .; D gene: .; V gene: TRBV5-4; J gene: TRBJ1-2; CDR3 protein: CASSLVGTWGYTF; CDR3 DNA: TGTGCCAGCAGCTTGGTTGGGACTTGGGGCTACACCTTC
clone size: .; D gene: .; V gene: TRBV12-3/TRBV12-4; J gene: TRBJ2-3; CDR3 protein: CASSSADTQYF; CDR3 DNA: TGTGCCAGCAGTTCCGCAGATACGCAGTATTTT
clone size: .; D gene: TRBD2; V gene: TRBV4-1; J gene: TRBJ2-4; CDR3 protein: CASSLPPGRGGKNIQYF; CDR3 DNA: TGCGCCAGCAGCCTTCCCCCAGGACGCGGGGGTAAAAACATTCAGTACTTC